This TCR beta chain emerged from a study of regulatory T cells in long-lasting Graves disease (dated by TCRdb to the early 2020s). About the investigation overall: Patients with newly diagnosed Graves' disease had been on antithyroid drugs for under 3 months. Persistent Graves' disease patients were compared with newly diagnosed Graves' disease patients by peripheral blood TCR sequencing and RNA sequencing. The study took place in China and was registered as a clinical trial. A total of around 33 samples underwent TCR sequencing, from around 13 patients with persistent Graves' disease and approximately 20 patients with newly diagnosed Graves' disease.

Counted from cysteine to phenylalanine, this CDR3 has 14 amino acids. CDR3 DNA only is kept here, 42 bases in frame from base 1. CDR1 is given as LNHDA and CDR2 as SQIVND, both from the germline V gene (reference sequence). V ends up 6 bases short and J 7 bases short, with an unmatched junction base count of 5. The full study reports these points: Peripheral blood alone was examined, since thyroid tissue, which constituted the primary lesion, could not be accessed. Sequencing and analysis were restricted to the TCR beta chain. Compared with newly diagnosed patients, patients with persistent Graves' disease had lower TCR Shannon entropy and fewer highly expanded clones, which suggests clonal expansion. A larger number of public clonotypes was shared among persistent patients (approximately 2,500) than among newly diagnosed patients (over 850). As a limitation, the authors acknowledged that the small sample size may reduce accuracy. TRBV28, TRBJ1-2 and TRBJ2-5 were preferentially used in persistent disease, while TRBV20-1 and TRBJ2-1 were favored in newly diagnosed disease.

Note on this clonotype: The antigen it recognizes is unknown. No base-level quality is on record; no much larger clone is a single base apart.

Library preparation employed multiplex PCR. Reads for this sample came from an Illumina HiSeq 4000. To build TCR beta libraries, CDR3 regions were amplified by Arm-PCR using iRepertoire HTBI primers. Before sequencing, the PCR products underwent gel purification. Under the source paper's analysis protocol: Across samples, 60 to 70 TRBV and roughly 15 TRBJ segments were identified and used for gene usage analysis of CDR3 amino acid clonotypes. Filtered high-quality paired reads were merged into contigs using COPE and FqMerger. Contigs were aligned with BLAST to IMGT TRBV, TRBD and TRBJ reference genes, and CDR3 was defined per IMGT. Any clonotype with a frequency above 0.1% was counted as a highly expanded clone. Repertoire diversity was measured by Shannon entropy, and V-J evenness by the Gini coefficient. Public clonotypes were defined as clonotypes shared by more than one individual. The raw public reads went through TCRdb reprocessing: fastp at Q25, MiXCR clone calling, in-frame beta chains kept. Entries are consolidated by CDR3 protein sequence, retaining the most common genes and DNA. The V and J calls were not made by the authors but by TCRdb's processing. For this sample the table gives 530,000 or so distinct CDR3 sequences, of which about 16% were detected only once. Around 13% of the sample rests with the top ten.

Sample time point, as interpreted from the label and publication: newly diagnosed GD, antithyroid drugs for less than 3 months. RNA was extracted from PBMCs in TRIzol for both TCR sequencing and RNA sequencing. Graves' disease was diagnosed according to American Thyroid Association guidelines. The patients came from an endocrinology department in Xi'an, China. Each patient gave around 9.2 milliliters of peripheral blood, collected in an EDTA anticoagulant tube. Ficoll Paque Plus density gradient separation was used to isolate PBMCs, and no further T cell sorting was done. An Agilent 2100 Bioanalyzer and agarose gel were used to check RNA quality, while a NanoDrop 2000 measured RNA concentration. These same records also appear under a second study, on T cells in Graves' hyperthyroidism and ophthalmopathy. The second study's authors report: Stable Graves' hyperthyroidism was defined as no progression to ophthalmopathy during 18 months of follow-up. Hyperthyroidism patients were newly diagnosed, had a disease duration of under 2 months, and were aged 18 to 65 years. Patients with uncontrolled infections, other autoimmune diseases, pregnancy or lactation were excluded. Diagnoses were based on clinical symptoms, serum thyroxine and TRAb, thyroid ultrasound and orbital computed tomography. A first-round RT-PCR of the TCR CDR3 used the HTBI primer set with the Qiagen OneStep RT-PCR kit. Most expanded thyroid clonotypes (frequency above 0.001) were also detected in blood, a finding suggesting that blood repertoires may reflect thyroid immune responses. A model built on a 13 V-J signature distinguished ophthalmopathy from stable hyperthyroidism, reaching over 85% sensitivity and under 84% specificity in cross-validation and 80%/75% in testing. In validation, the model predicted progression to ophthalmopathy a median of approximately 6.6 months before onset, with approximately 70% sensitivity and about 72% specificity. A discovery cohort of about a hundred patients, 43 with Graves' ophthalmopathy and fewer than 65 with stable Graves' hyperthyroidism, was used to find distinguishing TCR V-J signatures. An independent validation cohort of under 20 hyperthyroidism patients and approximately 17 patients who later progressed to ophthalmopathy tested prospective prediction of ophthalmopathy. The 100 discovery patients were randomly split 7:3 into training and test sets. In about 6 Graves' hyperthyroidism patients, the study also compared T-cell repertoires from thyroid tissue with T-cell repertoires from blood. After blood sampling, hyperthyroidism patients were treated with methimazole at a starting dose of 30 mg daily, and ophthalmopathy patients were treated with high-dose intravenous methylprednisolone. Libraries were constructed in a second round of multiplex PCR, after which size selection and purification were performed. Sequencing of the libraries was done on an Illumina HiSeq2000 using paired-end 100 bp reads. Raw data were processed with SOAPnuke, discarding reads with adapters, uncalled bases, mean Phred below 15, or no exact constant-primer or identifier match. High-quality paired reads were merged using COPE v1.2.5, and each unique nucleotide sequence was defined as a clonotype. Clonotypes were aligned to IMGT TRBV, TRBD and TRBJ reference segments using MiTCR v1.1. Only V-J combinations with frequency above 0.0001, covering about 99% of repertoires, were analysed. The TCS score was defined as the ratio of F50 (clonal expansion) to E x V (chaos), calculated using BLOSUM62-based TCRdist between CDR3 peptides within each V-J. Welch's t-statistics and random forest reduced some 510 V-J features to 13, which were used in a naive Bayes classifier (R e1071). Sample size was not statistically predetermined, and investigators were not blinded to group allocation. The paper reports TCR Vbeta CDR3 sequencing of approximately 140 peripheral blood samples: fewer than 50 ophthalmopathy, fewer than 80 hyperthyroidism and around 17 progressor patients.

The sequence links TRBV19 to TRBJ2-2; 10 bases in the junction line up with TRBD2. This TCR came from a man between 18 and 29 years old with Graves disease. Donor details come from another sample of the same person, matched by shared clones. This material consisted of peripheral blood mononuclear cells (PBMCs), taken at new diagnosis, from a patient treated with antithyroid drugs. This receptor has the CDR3 CASRPGLAHGELFF. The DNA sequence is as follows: TGTGCCAGTAGGCCGGGACTAGCGCACGGGGAGCTGTTTTTT.